This T cell receptor beta chain was retrieved from a study of vaccination and CD4 T cells after COVID-19. The overall study: The post-vaccine samples came a median approximately 70 days after dose two (range 14 to 241).

The study sequenced cultured CD4+ T cell DNA using the Oncomine TCR Beta short-read assay. TCRdb re-analysed the PCR reads in MiXCR, keeping a single row per CDR3 protein. Counted here are about 20,000 distinct CDR3 sequences, roughly 50% occurring once; the ten biggest clones make up roughly 15%. For this clonotype: Its antigen is currently unknown.

From germline, CDR1 is MNHEY and CDR2 SMNVEV (reference sequence). The CDR3 covers 17 residues. V shed 10 bases, J shed 1 base, and the junction held 14 bases outside the gene matches. Treatment meaning: roughly 11-day PBMC culture with coronavirus spike peptide pools or control peptides (ViraFEST assay). The PCR-positive dates, March through December 2020, came before the US Alpha, Beta and Delta variants. The clonotype originates from a human donor who had recovered from COVID-19. The sequenced sample consisted of CD4+ T cells from blood, cultured in vitro. The rearrangement uses TRBV27 and TRBJ2-3, with 10 bases that match TRBD2. In DNA form, the CDR3 reads TGTGCCATCAGGGGTCTAGCGGGAGTTACCGGCACAGATACGCAGTATTTT. Translation gives CAIRGLAGVTGTDTQYF.